A selection of T cell receptor beta chains follows, all from one sample in a study of CD8+ T cells in alopecia areata. The repertoire was sequenced with immunoSEQ multiplex PCR; TCRdb's copy has only in-frame clones and lacks some. The table shows about 200,000 clones, with about 65% occurring only once. Source: CD4+ T cells sorted from blood, taken around week 49, from a patient treated with tofacitinib. These receptors were collected from a human donor with alopecia areata. The CDR3 runs from the conserved cysteine through the conserved F or W. Fields, in order: V gene, clone size, J gene, D gene, CDR3 protein, CDR3 DNA. The D gene is left open where the match is weak. Where a row states a size, it is once, few, many or the class of an expanded clone; other rows omit it.

v_call: TRBV29-1; clone_size: -; j_call: TRBJ2-7; d_call: TRBD1; cdr3_aa: CSAGQFYEQYF; cdr3_nt: TGCAGCGCGGGACAGTTCTACGAGCAGTACTTC
v_call: TRBV14; clone_size: -; j_call: TRBJ2-3; d_call: TRBD1; cdr3_aa: CASQKGRDRITDTQYF; cdr3_nt: TGTGCCAGCCAGAAAGGCCGGGACAGGATCACAGATACGCAGTATTTT
v_call: TRBV27; clone_size: -; j_call: TRBJ1-2; d_call: TRBD1; cdr3_aa: CASSPGTGLRYTF; cdr3_nt: TGTGCCAGCAGTCCTGGGACAGGGCTACGGTATACCTTC
v_call: TRBV5-1; clone_size: -; j_call: TRBJ1-1; d_call: TRBD1; cdr3_aa: CASSPGQGAAGAFF; cdr3_nt: TGCGCCAGCAGCCCGGGACAGGGGGCGGCGGGAGCTTTCTTT
v_call: TRBV29-1; clone_size: few; j_call: TRBJ2-3; d_call: -; cdr3_aa: CSVSRPEHTQYF; cdr3_nt: TGCAGCGTGTCGCGACCGGAGCATACGCAGTATTTT
v_call: TRBV29-1; clone_size: -; j_call: TRBJ1-4; d_call: TRBD1; cdr3_aa: CSARDRGSNEKLFF; cdr3_nt: TGCAGCGCCCGGGACAGGGGGTCTAATGAAAAACTGTTTTTT
v_call: TRBV7-2; clone_size: -; j_call: TRBJ1-2; d_call: -; cdr3_aa: CASSFDSRGNGYTF; cdr3_nt: TGTGCCAGCAGCTTTGACTCCCGGGGAAATGGCTACACCTTC
v_call: TRBV27; clone_size: -; j_call: TRBJ1-2; d_call: -; cdr3_aa: CASSPTERYGYTF; cdr3_nt: TGTGCCAGCAGTCCGACAGAACGCTATGGCTACACCTTC
v_call: TRBV2; clone_size: -; j_call: TRBJ1-1; d_call: TRBD1; cdr3_aa: CASSENRGGIAEAFF; cdr3_nt: TGTGCCAGCAGTGAAAACAGGGGAGGAATCGCTGAAGCTTTCTTT
v_call: TRBV7-3; clone_size: few; j_call: TRBJ2-3; d_call: -; cdr3_aa: CASSKGPGSTDTQYF; cdr3_nt: TGTGCCAGCAGCAAGGGCCCGGGGAGCACAGATACGCAGTATTTT
v_call: TRBV7-3; clone_size: -; j_call: TRBJ2-1; d_call: TRBD1; cdr3_aa: CASSPGTDPYNEQFF; cdr3_nt: TGTGCCAGCAGCCCCGGGACAGACCCTTACAATGAGCAGTTCTTC
v_call: TRBV25-1; clone_size: -; j_call: TRBJ2-1; d_call: -; cdr3_aa: CASSAQNYNEQFF; cdr3_nt: TGTGCCAGCAGTGCGCAGAACTACAATGAGCAGTTCTTC
v_call: TRBV6-4; clone_size: few; j_call: TRBJ2-3; d_call: -; cdr3_aa: CASSDSRLGTQYF; cdr3_nt: TGTGCCAGCAGTGACTCCCGGTTGGGTACGCAGTATTTT
v_call: TRBV6-5; clone_size: -; j_call: TRBJ1-2; d_call: -; cdr3_aa: CASTTGVKGYTF; cdr3_nt: TGTGCCAGCACGACAGGAGTGAAAGGCTACACCTTC
v_call: TRBV28; clone_size: -; j_call: TRBJ1-6; d_call: -; cdr3_aa: CATTRDPQGPLHF; cdr3_nt: TGTGCCACCACGAGAGACCCCCAGGGACCCCTCCACTTT
v_call: TRBV15; clone_size: once; j_call: TRBJ1-2; d_call: TRBD1; cdr3_aa: CATSTEVGTGYGYTF; cdr3_nt: TGTGCCACCAGCACCGAGGTAGGGACAGGCTATGGCTACACCTTC
v_call: TRBV29-1; clone_size: -; j_call: TRBJ1-1; d_call: TRBD1; cdr3_aa: CSVENQGGWTEAFF; cdr3_nt: TGCAGCGTTGAAAACCAGGGGGGATGGACTGAAGCTTTCTTT
v_call: TRBV4-1; clone_size: -; j_call: TRBJ1-1; d_call: TRBD1; cdr3_aa: CASSQDHAGQGEFFAATEAFF; cdr3_nt: TGCGCCAGCAGCCAAGATCACGCGGGACAGGGGGAGTTTTTTGCCGCCACTGAAGCTTTCTTT
v_call: TRBV19; clone_size: -; j_call: TRBJ2-7; d_call: -; cdr3_aa: CATSGEVGQQYEQYF; cdr3_nt: TGTGCCACATCCGGGGAAGTAGGACAACAATACGAGCAGTACTTC
v_call: TRBV4-2; clone_size: few; j_call: TRBJ2-5; d_call: -; cdr3_aa: CASSQEGVETQYF; cdr3_nt: TGTGCCAGCAGCCAAGAGGGGGTGGAGACCCAGTACTTC
v_call: TRBV7-6; clone_size: -; j_call: TRBJ1-1; d_call: -; cdr3_aa: CASSLVENTEAFF; cdr3_nt: TGTGCCAGCAGCTTGGTGGAGAACACTGAAGCTTTCTTT
v_call: TRBV4-3; clone_size: -; j_call: TRBJ1-6; d_call: -; cdr3_aa: CASSQEYYDNSPLHF; cdr3_nt: TGCGCCAGCAGCCAAGAGTACTATGATAATTCACCCCTCCACTTT
v_call: TRBV15; clone_size: few; j_call: TRBJ1-4; d_call: -; cdr3_aa: CATSATTVNEKLFF; cdr3_nt: TGTGCCACCAGCGCAACGACAGTTAATGAAAAACTGTTTTTT
v_call: TRBV29-1; clone_size: -; j_call: TRBJ2-3; d_call: -; cdr3_aa: CSVGPRVGTDTQYF; cdr3_nt: TGCAGCGTTGGGCCCCGTGTTGGCACAGATACGCAGTATTTT
v_call: TRBV19; clone_size: few; j_call: TRBJ1-1; d_call: TRBD1; cdr3_aa: CASASQGLTEAFF; cdr3_nt: TGTGCCAGTGCATCACAGGGGCTTACTGAAGCTTTCTTT
v_call: TRBV11-3; clone_size: -; j_call: TRBJ1-1; d_call: -; cdr3_aa: CASSLGISGGGTEAFF; cdr3_nt: TGTGCCAGCAGCTTGGGGATAAGTGGGGGCGGCACTGAAGCTTTCTTT
v_call: TRBV9; clone_size: -; j_call: TRBJ1-6; d_call: -; cdr3_aa: CASSYSRSNSPLHF; cdr3_nt: TGTGCCAGCAGCTACAGTAGGTCGAATTCACCCCTCCACTTT
v_call: TRBV2; clone_size: -; j_call: TRBJ1-6; d_call: -; cdr3_aa: CASALQSGSPLHF; cdr3_nt: TGTGCCAGCGCGTTACAATCGGGTTCACCCCTCCACTTT
v_call: TRBV27; clone_size: -; j_call: TRBJ2-5; d_call: TRBD1; cdr3_aa: CASSVRRDRGETQYF; cdr3_nt: TGTGCCAGCAGTGTACGGCGGGACAGGGGGGAGACCCAGTACTTC
v_call: TRBV2; clone_size: -; j_call: TRBJ1-6; d_call: -; cdr3_aa: CASSEQINSPLHF; cdr3_nt: TGTGCCAGCAGTGAACAGATTAATTCACCCCTCCACTTT
v_call: TRBV30; clone_size: -; j_call: TRBJ1-6; d_call: -; cdr3_aa: CAWSGQEDSPLHF; cdr3_nt: TGTGCCTGGAGTGGACAGGAAGATTCACCCCTCCACTTT
v_call: TRBV19; clone_size: few; j_call: TRBJ2-3; d_call: -; cdr3_aa: CASSRQPLADTQYF; cdr3_nt: TGTGCCAGTAGTAGACAGCCACTGGCAGATACGCAGTATTTT
v_call: TRBV7-2; clone_size: -; j_call: TRBJ2-3; d_call: -; cdr3_aa: CASSSLVTAIQVRTDTQYF; cdr3_nt: TGTGCCAGCAGCTCACTGGTGACAGCCATCCAGGTTCGGACAGATACGCAGTATTTT
v_call: TRBV29-1; clone_size: -; j_call: TRBJ2-1; d_call: TRBD1; cdr3_aa: CSVGTGGNNEQFF; cdr3_nt: TGCAGCGTTGGGACAGGGGGTAACAATGAGCAGTTCTTC
v_call: TRBV2; clone_size: -; j_call: TRBJ1-4; d_call: -; cdr3_aa: CASKVDSGVLSGLFF; cdr3_nt: TGTGCCAGCAAGGTGGACAGTGGCGTCTTGTCTGGTCTGTTTTTT
v_call: TRBV6-5; clone_size: -; j_call: TRBJ2-5; d_call: TRBD2; cdr3_aa: CASSYSLSGEETQYF; cdr3_nt: TGTGCCAGCAGTTACTCTCTGAGCGGGGAGGAGACCCAGTACTTC
v_call: TRBV5-1; clone_size: -; j_call: TRBJ2-3; d_call: TRBD2; cdr3_aa: CASSKGLAGGTDTQYF; cdr3_nt: TGCGCCAGCAGCAAAGGACTAGCGGGAGGCACAGATACGCAGTATTTT
v_call: TRBV5-1; clone_size: -; j_call: TRBJ1-2; d_call: -; cdr3_aa: CASSPERITYGYTF; cdr3_nt: TGCGCCAGCAGCCCAGAGCGTATTACCTATGGCTACACCTTC
v_call: TRBV2; clone_size: -; j_call: TRBJ1-2; d_call: TRBD1; cdr3_aa: CASSEARGGGAGYTF; cdr3_nt: TGTGCCAGCAGTGAAGCGCGTGGAGGGGGCGCGGGCTACACCTTC
v_call: TRBV6-5; clone_size: few; j_call: TRBJ2-6; d_call: -; cdr3_aa: CASSFRGTGANVLTF; cdr3_nt: TGTGCCAGCAGCTTTCGCGGGACTGGGGCCAACGTCCTGACTTTC
v_call: TRBV7-2; clone_size: -; j_call: TRBJ2-7; d_call: -; cdr3_aa: CASSLDVGEQYF; cdr3_nt: TGTGCCAGCAGCTTAGACGTGGGGGAGCAGTACTTC
v_call: TRBV25-1; clone_size: -; j_call: TRBJ1-2; d_call: -; cdr3_aa: CASSETTGSYGYTF; cdr3_nt: TGTGCCAGCAGTGAGACCACAGGGTCCTATGGCTACACCTTC
v_call: TRBV25-1; clone_size: -; j_call: TRBJ2-1; d_call: -; cdr3_aa: CASSEYAGTDEQFF; cdr3_nt: TGTGCCAGCAGTGAATATGCAGGGACCGATGAGCAGTTCTTC
v_call: TRBV25-1; clone_size: few; j_call: TRBJ2-5; d_call: TRBD1; cdr3_aa: CASRPGQLYQETQYF; cdr3_nt: TGTGCCAGCCGTCCGGGACAGCTGTACCAAGAGACCCAGTACTTC
v_call: TRBV30; clone_size: -; j_call: TRBJ2-3; d_call: TRBD1; cdr3_aa: CAWTTGPFTDTQYF; cdr3_nt: TGTGCCTGGACGACAGGGCCATTCACAGATACGCAGTATTTT
v_call: TRBV10-2; clone_size: -; j_call: TRBJ2-7; d_call: -; cdr3_aa: CASSDIKGGLYEQYF; cdr3_nt: TGCGCCAGCAGTGATATAAAAGGGGGGCTCTACGAGCAGTACTTC
v_call: TRBV7-3; clone_size: -; j_call: TRBJ1-1; d_call: TRBD1; cdr3_aa: CASSPAGTGGEAFF; cdr3_nt: TGTGCCAGCAGCCCCGCCGGGACAGGGGGCGAAGCTTTCTTT
v_call: TRBV7-2; clone_size: few; j_call: TRBJ2-1; d_call: -; cdr3_aa: CASSEQLGDNEQFF; cdr3_nt: TGTGCCAGCAGCGAACAGTTGGGGGATAATGAGCAGTTCTTC
v_call: TRBV19; clone_size: -; j_call: TRBJ2-3; d_call: TRBD1; cdr3_aa: CASNRGLDTQYF; cdr3_nt: TGTGCCAGCAACAGGGGTCTAGATACGCAGTATTTT
v_call: TRBV6-1; clone_size: -; j_call: TRBJ1-1; d_call: -; cdr3_aa: CASRSYTDLNTEAFF; cdr3_nt: TGTGCCAGCAGATCCTACACCGACCTCAACACTGAAGCTTTCTTT
v_call: TRBV6-6; clone_size: -; j_call: TRBJ1-2; d_call: -; cdr3_aa: CASKDSIYGYTF; cdr3_nt: TGTGCCAGCAAGGACAGCATCTATGGCTACACCTTC
v_call: TRBV30; clone_size: -; j_call: TRBJ2-1; d_call: -; cdr3_aa: CAWTLLGNEQFF; cdr3_nt: TGTGCCTGGACGCTGCTGGGCAATGAGCAGTTCTTC
v_call: TRBV19; clone_size: -; j_call: TRBJ2-2; d_call: TRBD1; cdr3_aa: CASSKDRGNTGELFF; cdr3_nt: TGTGCCAGTAGTAAAGACAGGGGGAACACCGGGGAGCTGTTTTTT
v_call: TRBV11-2; clone_size: -; j_call: TRBJ2-5; d_call: -; cdr3_aa: CASSFDRQETQYF; cdr3_nt: TGTGCCAGCAGCTTCGACAGGCAAGAGACCCAGTACTTC